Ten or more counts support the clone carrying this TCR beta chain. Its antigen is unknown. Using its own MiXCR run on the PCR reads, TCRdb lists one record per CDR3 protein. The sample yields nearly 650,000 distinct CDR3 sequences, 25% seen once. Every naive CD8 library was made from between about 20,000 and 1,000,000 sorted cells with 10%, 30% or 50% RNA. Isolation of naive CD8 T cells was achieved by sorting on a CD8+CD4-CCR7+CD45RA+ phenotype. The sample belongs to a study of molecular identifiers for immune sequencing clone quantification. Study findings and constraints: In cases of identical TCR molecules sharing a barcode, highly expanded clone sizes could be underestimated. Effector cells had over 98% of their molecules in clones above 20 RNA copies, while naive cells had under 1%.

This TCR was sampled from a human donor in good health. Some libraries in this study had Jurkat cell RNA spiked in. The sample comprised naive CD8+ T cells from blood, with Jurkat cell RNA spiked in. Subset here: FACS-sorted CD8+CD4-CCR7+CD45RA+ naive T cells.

CDR3 sequence (DNA): TGTGCCAGCAGCTCGGATGGGGTTGAGCGTACAGATACGCAGTATTTT. Its protein product is CASSSDGVERTDTQYF. The chain employs TRBV7-9 and TRBJ2-3; unclear D gene. CDR3 length equals 16 residues. With 4 bases removed from V and 3 bases from J, the gap between germline ends came to 17 bases. The germline V gene encodes CDR1 SEHNR and CDR2 FQNEAQ (reference sequence).